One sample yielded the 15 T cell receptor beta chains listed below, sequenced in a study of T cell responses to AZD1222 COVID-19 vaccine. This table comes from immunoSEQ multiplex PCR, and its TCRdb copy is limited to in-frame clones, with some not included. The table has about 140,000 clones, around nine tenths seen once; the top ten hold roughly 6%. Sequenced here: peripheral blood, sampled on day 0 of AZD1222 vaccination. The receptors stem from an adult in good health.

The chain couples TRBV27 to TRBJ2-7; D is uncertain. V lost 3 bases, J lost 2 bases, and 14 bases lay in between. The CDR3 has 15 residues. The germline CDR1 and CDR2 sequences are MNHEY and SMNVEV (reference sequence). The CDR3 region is CASSFVPASTYEQYF. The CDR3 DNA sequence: TGTGCCAGCAGTTTCGTGCCTGCTTCAACCTACGAGCAGTACTTC.

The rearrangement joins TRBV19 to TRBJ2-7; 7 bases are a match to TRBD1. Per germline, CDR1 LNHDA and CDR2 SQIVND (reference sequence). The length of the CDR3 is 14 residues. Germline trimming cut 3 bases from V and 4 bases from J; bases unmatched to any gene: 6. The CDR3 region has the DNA TGTGCCAGTAGTATCCGGGACAGTGCGTACGAGCAGTACTTC. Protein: CASSIRDSAYEQYF.

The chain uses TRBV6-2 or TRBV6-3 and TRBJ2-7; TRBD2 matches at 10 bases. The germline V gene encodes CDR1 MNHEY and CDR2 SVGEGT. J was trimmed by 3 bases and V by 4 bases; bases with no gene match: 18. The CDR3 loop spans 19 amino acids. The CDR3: CASSSPRFASGSGGYEQYF. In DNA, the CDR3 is TGTGCCAGCAGTTCTCCTCGGTTTGCTAGCGGGAGTGGAGGCTACGAGCAGTACTTC.

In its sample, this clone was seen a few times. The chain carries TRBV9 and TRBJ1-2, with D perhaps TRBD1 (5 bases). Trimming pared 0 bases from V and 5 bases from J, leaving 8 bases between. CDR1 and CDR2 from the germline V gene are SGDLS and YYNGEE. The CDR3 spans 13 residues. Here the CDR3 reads CASSVGAGYGYTF. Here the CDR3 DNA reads TGTGCCAGCAGCGTAGGGGCAGGGTATGGCTACACCTTC.

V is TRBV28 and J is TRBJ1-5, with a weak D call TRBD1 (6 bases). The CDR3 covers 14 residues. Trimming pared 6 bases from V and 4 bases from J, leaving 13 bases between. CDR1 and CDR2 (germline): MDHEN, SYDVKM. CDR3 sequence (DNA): TGTGCCAGCAGGAAGAGAACAGGGAATCAGCCCCAGCATTTT. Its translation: CASRKRTGNQPQHF. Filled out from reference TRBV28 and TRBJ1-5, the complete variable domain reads DVKVTQSSRYLVKRTGEKVFLECVQDMDHENMFWYRQDPGLGLRLIYFSYDVKMKEKGDIPEGYSVSREKKERFSLILESASTNQTSMYLCASRKRTGNQPQHFGDGTRLSIL.

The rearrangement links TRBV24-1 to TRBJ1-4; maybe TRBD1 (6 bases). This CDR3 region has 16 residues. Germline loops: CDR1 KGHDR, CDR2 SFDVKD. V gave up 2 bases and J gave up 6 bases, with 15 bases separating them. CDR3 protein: CATSDSIQGRDEKLFF. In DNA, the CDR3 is TGTGCCACCAGTGATTCGATTCAGGGGCGCGATGAAAAACTGTTTTTT.

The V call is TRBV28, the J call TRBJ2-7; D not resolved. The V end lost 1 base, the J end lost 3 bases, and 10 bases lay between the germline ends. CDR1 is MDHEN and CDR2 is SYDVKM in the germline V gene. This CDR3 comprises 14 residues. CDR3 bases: TGTGCCAGCAGTTTATTGGCTAGTTTCTACGAGCAGTACTTC. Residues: CASSLLASFYEQYF.

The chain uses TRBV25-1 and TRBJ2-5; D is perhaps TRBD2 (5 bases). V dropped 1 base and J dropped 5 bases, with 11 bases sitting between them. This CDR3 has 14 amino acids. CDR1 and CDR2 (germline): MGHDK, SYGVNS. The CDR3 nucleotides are TGTGCCAGCAGTGAATCAAAGGGAGCCGAGACCCAGTACTTC. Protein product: CASSESKGAETQYF. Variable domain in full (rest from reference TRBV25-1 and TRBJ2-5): EADIYQTPRYLVIGTGKKITLECSQTMGHDKMYWYQQDPGMELHLIHYSYGVNSTEKGDLSSESTVSRIRTEHFPLTLESARPSHTSQYLCASSESKGAETQYFGPGTRLLVL.

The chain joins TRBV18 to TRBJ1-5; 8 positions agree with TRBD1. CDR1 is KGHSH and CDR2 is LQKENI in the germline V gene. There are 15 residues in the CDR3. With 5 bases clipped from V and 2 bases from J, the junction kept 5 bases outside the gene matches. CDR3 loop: CASSNSGGRNQPQHF. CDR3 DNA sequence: TGTGCCAGCTCAAATTCAGGGGGCCGCAATCAGCCCCAGCATTTT.

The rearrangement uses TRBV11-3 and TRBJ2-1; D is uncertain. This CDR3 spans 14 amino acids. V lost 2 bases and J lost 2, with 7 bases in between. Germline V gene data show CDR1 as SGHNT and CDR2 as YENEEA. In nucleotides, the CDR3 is TGTGCCAGCAGCTTAACACAGCCCTACAATGAGCAGTTCTTC. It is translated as CASSLTQPYNEQFF.

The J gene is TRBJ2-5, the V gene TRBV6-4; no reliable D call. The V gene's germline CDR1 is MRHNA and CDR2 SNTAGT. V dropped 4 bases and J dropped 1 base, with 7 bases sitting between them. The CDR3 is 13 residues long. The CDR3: CASSVNSQETQYF. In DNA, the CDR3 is TGTGCCAGCAGTGTGAACAGCCAAGAGACCCAGTACTTC.

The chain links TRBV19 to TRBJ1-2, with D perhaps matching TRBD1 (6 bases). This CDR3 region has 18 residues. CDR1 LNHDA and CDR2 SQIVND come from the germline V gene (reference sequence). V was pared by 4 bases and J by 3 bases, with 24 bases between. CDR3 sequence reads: CASSKRQGSTRNYYGYTF. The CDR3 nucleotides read TGTGCCAGTAGTAAACGGCAGGGGTCAACGAGAAACTACTATGGCTACACCTTC.

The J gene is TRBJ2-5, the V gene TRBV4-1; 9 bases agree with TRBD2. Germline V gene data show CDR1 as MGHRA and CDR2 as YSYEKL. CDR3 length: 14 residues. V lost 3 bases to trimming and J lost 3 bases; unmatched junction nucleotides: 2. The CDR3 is CASSHSGSEETQYF. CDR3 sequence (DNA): TGCGCCAGCAGCCATAGCGGGAGCGAAGAGACCCAGTACTTC.

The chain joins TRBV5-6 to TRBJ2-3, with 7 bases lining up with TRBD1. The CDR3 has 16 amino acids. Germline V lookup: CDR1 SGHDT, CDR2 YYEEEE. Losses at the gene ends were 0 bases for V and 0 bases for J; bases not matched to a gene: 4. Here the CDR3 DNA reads TGTGCCAGCAGCTTGGATGGACAGGAGAGCACAGATACGCAGTATTTT. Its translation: CASSLDGQESTDTQYF.

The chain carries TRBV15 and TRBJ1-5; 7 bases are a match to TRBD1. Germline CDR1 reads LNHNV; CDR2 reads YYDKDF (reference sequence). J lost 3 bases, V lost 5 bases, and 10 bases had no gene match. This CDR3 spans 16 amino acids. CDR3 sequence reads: CATSPLRTGDNQPQHF. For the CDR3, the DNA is TGTGCCACCAGCCCACTTCGGACAGGAGACAATCAGCCCCAGCATTTT.